The sequence of this T cell receptor beta chain was determined in a study of early T cells in non-severe SARS-CoV-2 infection. The wider study: Sequencing of bulk RNA from unsorted whole blood was done, without chain pairing.

This clonotype was seen at least ten times. Its antigen is as yet unknown. The CDR3 has 17 residues. Trimming removed 2 bases at V and 3 bases at J, with 16 bases between. The germline V gene encodes CDR1 SGHAT and CDR2 FQNNGV. Individual cDNA molecules received unique molecular identifiers. TCRdb itself ran the 5' RACE reads through MiXCR, one entry per CDR3 protein. The sample holds more than 15,000 distinct CDR3 sequences, roughly 5.4% seen once. Overall study results and limits: VDJdb matching, biased toward anti-spike CD8 responses, missed private and CD4 specificities.

V gene TRBV11-2 combines with J gene TRBJ1-4; D remains unclear. Here the sequenced sample was whole blood, taken at baseline. The clonotype comes from an adult who was a healthcare worker with PCR-confirmed SARS-CoV-2 infection or an uninfected control (not recorded which). CDR3 loop: CASSLNTPNPSNEKLFF. The CDR3 region has the DNA TGTGCCAGCAGCTTAAATACACCAAACCCGTCTAATGAAAAACTGTTTTTT. Combining the CDR3 with reference TRBV11-2 and TRBJ1-4 gives the whole variable domain EAGVAQSPRYKIIEKRQSVAFWCNPISGHATLYWYQQILGQGPKLLIQFQNNGVVDDSQLPKDRFSAERLKGVDSTLKIQPAKLEDSAVYLCASSLNTPNPSNEKLFFGSGTQLSVL.